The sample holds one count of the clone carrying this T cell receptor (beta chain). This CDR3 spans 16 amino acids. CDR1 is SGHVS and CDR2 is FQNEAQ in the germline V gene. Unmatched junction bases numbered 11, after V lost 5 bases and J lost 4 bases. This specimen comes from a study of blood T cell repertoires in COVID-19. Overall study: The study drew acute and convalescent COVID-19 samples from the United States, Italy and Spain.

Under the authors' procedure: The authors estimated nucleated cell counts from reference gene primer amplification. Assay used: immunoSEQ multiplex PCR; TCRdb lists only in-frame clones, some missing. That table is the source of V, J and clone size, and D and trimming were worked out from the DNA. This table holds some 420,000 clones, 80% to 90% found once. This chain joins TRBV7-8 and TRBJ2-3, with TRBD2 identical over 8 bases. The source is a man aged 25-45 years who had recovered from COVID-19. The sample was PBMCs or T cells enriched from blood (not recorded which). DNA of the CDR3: TGTGCCAGCAGCAACAAGGGAGCGGGAGTCGCAGATACGCAGTATTTT. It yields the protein CASSNKGAGVADTQYF.